One and the same sample provided the 30 T cell receptor beta chains below, sequenced in a study of vaccination effects on CD4 cells after COVID-19. Their target antigens are unknown. TCRdb's table, derived via immunoSEQ multiplex PCR, lists solely in-frame clones and lacks some. The sample lists around 23,000 clones, approximately 83% occurring once. Before sequencing, viral peptide pools were used by the ViraFEST assay to expand antigen-specific CD4+ T cells. When less than 11 days of culture had elapsed, CD4+ T cells were isolated. Recipients of the vaccine had no prior SARS-CoV-2 infection and negative nucleocapsid antibodies. The sequences come from CD4+ T cells from PBMCs cultured with HCoV-NL63 spike peptides, collected before COVID-19 vaccination. The receptors shown here come from a human donor who received a COVID-19 vaccine.

The gene calls are TRBV7-8 and TRBJ2-7; D uncertain. The V and J ends lost 1 base and 0 bases respectively, with 16 bases between them. Germline CDR1 reads SGHVS; CDR2 reads FQNEAQ. The CDR3 spans 17 residues. The CDR3 coding sequence is TGTGCCAGCAGCTTAGGATACTCGGGCGGTAGCTCCTACGAGCAGTACTTC. Its protein is CASSLGYSGGSSYEQYF. Supplemented by reference TRBV7-8 and TRBJ2-7, the full variable domain reads GAGVSQSPRYKVAKRGQDVALRCDPISGHVSLFWYQQALGQGPEFLTYFQNEAQLDKSGLPSDRFFAERPEGSVSTLKIQRTQQEDSAVYLCASSLGYSGGSSYEQYFGPGTRLTVT.

The genes are TRBV19 and TRBJ2-5; TRBD2 agrees at 11 bases. Germline trimming cut 5 bases from V and 5 bases from J; bases unmatched to any gene: 10. This CDR3 is built from 16 residues. From germline, CDR1 is LNHDA and CDR2 SQIVND (reference sequence). The CDR3 region has the DNA TGTGCCAGTAGTGGAACTAGCGGGAGTTCTGGGGAGACCCAGTACTTC. Protein product: CASSGTSGSSGETQYF. The whole variable domain, remainder taken from reference TRBV19 and TRBJ2-5, is DGGITQSPKYLFRKEGQNVTLSCEQNLNHDAMYWYRQDPGQGLRLIYYSQIVNDFQKGDIAEGYSVSREKKESFPLTVTSAQKNPTAFYLCASSGTSGSSGETQYFGPGTRLLVL.

V is TRBV27 and J is TRBJ1-5; a weak D match, TRBD1 (5 bases). The CDR3 sequence is 17 residues long. Trimming shortened V by 4 bases and J by 1 base, and 17 bases separated the two germline ends. The germline V gene has CDR1 MNHEY and CDR2 SMNVEV (reference sequence). The CDR3 DNA follows: TGTGCCAGCAGTTCACCTTCGAGGGGTGGGAGCAATCAGCCCCAGCATTTT. This encodes CASSSPSRGGSNQPQHF.

The chain links TRBV3-1 (or the pseudogene TRBV3-2) to TRBJ2-2; 13 bases fit TRBD2. CDR3 length equals 17 residues. The junction had 5 bases not matched to a gene; V was cut back by 3 bases and J by 4 bases. The germline V gene has CDR1 LGHDT and CDR2 YNNKEL (reference sequence). The CDR3 sequence is CASSQGLAGKITGELFF. The CDR3 DNA reads as TGTGCCAGCAGCCAGGGACTAGCGGGAAAGATCACCGGGGAGCTGTTTTTT.

The chain links TRBV18 to TRBJ1-1; D unclear. CDR1 and CDR2 (germline): KGHSH, LQKENI. V gave up 8 bases and J gave up 7 bases, with 20 bases separating them. The CDR3 length is 14 residues. In DNA, the CDR3 is TGTGCCAGCGCATTTGATAATTTCAGTGGTGAAGCTTTCTTT. Its translation: CASAFDNFSGEAFF.

The V and J genes are TRBV11-3 and TRBJ2-2; 8 nucleotides line up with TRBD1. CDR3 length: 14 amino acids. Germline trimming cut 7 bases from V and 5 bases from J; bases unmatched to any gene: 6. Germline lookup yields CDR1 SGHNT and CDR2 YENEEA. CDR3 loop: CASTRTGRTGELFF. CDR3 DNA: TGTGCCAGCACCCGGACAGGGCGGACCGGGGAGCTGTTTTTT.

The chain couples TRBV5-4 to TRBJ2-7; D remains ambiguous. Trimming removed 3 bases at V and 2 bases at J, with 15 bases between. CDR3 size: 15 residues. CDR1 is SGHNT and CDR2 is YYREEE in the germline V gene (reference sequence). The CDR3 here is CASSSAAEPTYEQYF. CDR3 DNA sequence: TGTGCCAGCAGCTCGGCAGCAGAACCTACCTACGAGCAGTACTTC.

This clone was recorded a few times. The chain links TRBV4-1 to TRBJ2-7, with 8 bases that match TRBD1. V shed 1 base, J shed 3 bases, and the junction held 14 bases outside the gene matches. This CDR3 comprises 18 residues. From germline, CDR1 is MGHRA and CDR2 YSYEKL. CDR3 nucleotide sequence: TGCGCCAGCAGCCAAGGGGCGGTCCCACAGGGGGGCATCTACGAGCAGTACTTC. This translates into CASSQGAVPQGGIYEQYF.

The rearrangement joins TRBV5-6 to TRBJ2-3, with a possible D match to TRBD1 (6 bases). CDR1 SGHDT and CDR2 YYEEEE come from the germline V gene. This CDR3 region has 13 residues. The V gene lost 4 bases and the J gene lost 2 bases, with 8 bases spanning the gap. CDR3 sequence (DNA): TGTGCCAGCAGCCGACAGGCCACAGATACGCAGTATTTT. Translation: CASSRQATDTQYF.

This chain uses TRBV18 with TRBJ1-1, with D possibly matching TRBD1 (5 bases). In germline, CDR1 is KGHSH, CDR2 LQKENI. Trimming removed 6 bases at V and 4 bases at J, with 18 bases between. This CDR3 spans 15 amino acids. The CDR3: CASSFGAGFSTEAFF. CDR3 in DNA: TGTGCCAGCTCCTTTGGGGCAGGGTTTAGCACTGAAGCTTTCTTT.

This chain uses TRBV19 with TRBJ1-4, with no clear D. Germline CDR1 is LNHDA and CDR2 is SQIVND (reference sequence). The CDR3 has 15 amino acids. V lost 6 bases to trimming and J lost 5 bases, with 16 bases between them. The CDR3 sequence: CASSTRGVENEKLFF. DNA for the CDR3: TGTGCCAGTAGCACCCGAGGAGTAGAGAATGAAAAACTGTTTTTT.

The table lists this clone with a few counts. The chain couples TRBV27 to TRBJ2-1; D is undetermined. CDR3 size: 17 residues. The ends were cut back, 0 bases at V and 0 bases at J, with 12 bases in the middle. The germline gives CDR1 MNHEY, CDR2 SMNVEV (reference sequence). The CDR3 bases are TGTGCCAGCAGTTTATCCTCAACAGCCAGCTCCTACAATGAGCAGTTCTTC. Translated, it gives CASSLSSTASSYNEQFF.

The table lists this clone with a few counts. The rearrangement links TRBV19 to TRBJ1-5; D not resolved. The CDR3 sequence is 15 residues long. The V end was cut by 3 bases, the J end by 5 bases, with 14 bases between. Germline CDR1 reads LNHDA; CDR2 reads SQIVND (reference sequence). DNA of the CDR3: TGTGCCAGTAGTATTCGAGGGTCAACTTATCAGCCCCAGCATTTT. Translation: CASSIRGSTYQPQHF.

V is TRBV5-1 and J is TRBJ2-3, with 9 nucleotides matching TRBD1. Germline-derived CDR1 and CDR2 are SGHRS and YFSETQ. V gave up 6 bases and J gave up 4 bases; unmatched junction bases: 12. CDR3 length: 16 residues. The CDR3 is CASNPAGTGLSDTQYF. CDR3 nucleotides: TGCGCCAGCAACCCTGCTGGGACAGGGCTATCAGATACGCAGTATTTT. The whole variable domain, remainder taken from reference TRBV5-1 and TRBJ2-3, is KAGVTQTPRYLIKTRGQQVTLSCSPISGHRSVSWYQQTPGQGLQFLFEYFSETQRNKGNFPGRFSGRQFSNSRSEMNVSTLELGDSALYLCASNPAGTGLSDTQYFGPGTRLTVL.

The V gene is TRBV9, the J gene TRBJ1-1; weak D call: TRBD1 (5 bases). Germline CDR1 and CDR2: SGDLS and YYNGEE. The CDR3 loop spans 16 amino acids. The ends were cut back, 5 bases at V and 4 bases at J, with 21 bases in the middle. CDR3 loop: CASSWGEGRMSTEAFF. The CDR3 DNA reads as TGTGCCAGCAGTTGGGGGGAGGGCAGAATGAGCACTGAAGCTTTCTTT.

The gene calls are TRBV20-1 and TRBJ2-7; unclear D gene. Germline CDR1 is DFQATT and CDR2 is SNEGSKA (reference sequence). The CDR3 loop spans 11 amino acids. V was pared by 3 bases and J by 0 bases, with 3 bases between. The CDR3, as DNA: TGCAGTGCTAGTAGCTCCTACGAGCAGTACTTC. Amino acid sequence: CSASSSYEQYF.

The chain recombines TRBV5-5 with TRBJ2-7; 13 nucleotides agree with TRBD2. CDR1 SGHKS and CDR2 YYEKEE come from the germline V gene (reference sequence). The junction had 9 bases not matched to a gene; V was cut back by 2 bases and J by 7 bases. The CDR3 consists of 16 residues. In nucleotides, the CDR3 is TGTGCCAGCAGCTTTAACGCGGGACTAGCGGGGAGTGAGCAGTACTTC. Translated: CASSFNAGLAGSEQYF.

The gene calls are TRBV4-1 and TRBJ2-1; a weak D match, TRBD1 (5 bases). Trimming cost V 1 base and J 4 bases, with 14 bases left between them. CDR1 MGHRA and CDR2 YSYEKL come from the germline V gene. The CDR3 sequence is 16 residues long. CDR3 sequence: CASSQVDMGLYNEQFF. The CDR3 DNA sequence: TGCGCCAGCAGCCAAGTTGACATGGGGCTTTACAATGAGCAGTTCTTC.

The chain couples TRBV6-5 to TRBJ2-4, with D unclear. CDR1 is MNHEY and CDR2 is SVGAGI in the germline V gene. Between the trimmed V and J ends, which lost 3 bases and 1 base, there was a span of 7 bases. This CDR3 comprises 14 residues. The CDR3, as DNA: TGTGCCAGCAGTTATGGGAACGCCAAAAACATTCAGTACTTC. Protein: CASSYGNAKNIQYF.

This clone was recorded a few times. One junction end disagrees with the germline gene, perhaps due to a read error. The chain is built from TRBV29-1 and TRBJ2-5, with a possible D match to TRBD1 (5 bases). This CDR3 has 13 residues. Germline V gene lookup returns CDR1 SQVTM and CDR2 ANQGSEA. The CDR3 is CSVEGGTQGTQYF. CDR3 DNA sequence: TGCAGCGTTGAAGGGGGCACACAAGGGACCCAGTACTTC.

The chain employs TRBV5-5 and TRBJ2-7; D gene unclear. Between the trimmed V and J ends, which lost 0 bases and 3 bases, there was a span of 7 bases. Germline V gives CDR1 SGHKS, CDR2 YYEKEE (reference sequence). The CDR3 is 13 residues long. This CDR3 is CASSLASSYEQYF. The CDR3 DNA reads TGTGCCAGCAGCTTGGCCTCGAGCTACGAGCAGTACTTC.

The chain is built from TRBV7-9 and TRBJ2-1, with a possible D match to TRBD1 (6 bases). Germline V CDR1 and CDR2: SEHNR, FQNEAQ (reference sequence). V was pared by 2 bases and J by 5 bases, with 13 bases between. The CDR3 totals 15 residues. CDR3: CASSLRGYPDNEQFF. In DNA form, the CDR3 reads TGTGCCAGCAGCTTAAGGGGGTACCCGGACAATGAGCAGTTCTTC.

The V call is TRBV9, the J call TRBJ2-1; 12 bases agree with TRBD2. This CDR3 has 18 amino acids. The junction had 14 bases not matched to a gene; V was cut back by 0 bases and J by 10 bases. Germline values: CDR1 SGDLS, CDR2 YYNGEE. CDR3 loop: CASSVETQTSGRSGEQFF. The CDR3 DNA reads TGTGCCAGCAGCGTAGAAACCCAGACTAGCGGGAGATCAGGGGAGCAGTTCTTC.

The chain is built from TRBV3-1 (or the pseudogene TRBV3-2) and TRBJ2-5; D may correspond to TRBD1 or TRBD2 (5 bases each). This CDR3 comprises 14 residues. The V end lost 1 base, the J end lost 0 bases, and 6 bases lay between the germline ends. Germline assignment: CDR1 LGHDT and CDR2 YNNKEL (reference sequence). This CDR3 is CASSQGGNQETQYF. The CDR3 DNA follows: TGTGCCAGCAGCCAAGGGGGGAACCAAGAGACCCAGTACTTC.

This clone was detected once. V is TRBV6-5 and J is TRBJ1-2; D ambiguous. Germline V gene lookup returns CDR1 MNHEY and CDR2 SVGAGI. V was trimmed by 6 bases and J by 2 bases, leaving 10 bases between them. This CDR3 spans 13 amino acids. The CDR3 nucleotides are TGTGCCAGCAGATACCAGGCCAACTATGGCTACACCTTC. Translation: CASRYQANYGYTF.

This clone was picked up one time. The chain joins TRBV30 to TRBJ2-7; D gene ambiguous. The CDR3 runs 11 residues. CDR1 is GTSNPN and CDR2 is SVGIG in the germline V gene (reference sequence). V was trimmed by 7 bases and J by 6 bases, leaving 13 bases between them. The CDR3: CASTRWGEQYF. The CDR3 DNA sequence: TGTGCCTCAACAAGATGGGGCGAGCAGTACTTC. The complete variable domain, with remaining parts taken from reference TRBV30 and TRBJ2-7, reads SQTIHQWPATLVQPVGSPLSLECTVEGTSNPNLYWYRQAAGRGLQLLFYSVGIGQISSEVPQNLSASRPQDRQFILSSKKLLLSDSGFYLCASTRWGEQYFGPGTRLTVT.

This clone was seen only a few times. The chain recombines TRBV7-7 with TRBJ2-1, with 10 bases aligning to TRBD2. V gave up 5 bases and J gave up 5 bases; unmatched junction bases: 6. The length of the CDR3 is 15 residues. Germline V gives CDR1 SSHAT, CDR2 FNYEAQ (reference sequence). The CDR3 region has the DNA TGTGCCAGCAGCAGCGGGAGGGCCGCTAACAATGAGCAGTTCTTC. This gives the protein CASSSGRAANNEQFF. Based on the CDR3 plus reference TRBV7-7 and TRBJ2-1, the full variable domain is GAGVSQSPRYKVTKRGQDVTLRCDPISSHATLYWYQQALGQGPEFLTYFNYEAQPDKSGLPSDRFSAERPEGSISTLTIQRTEQRDSAMYRCASSSGRAANNEQFFGPGTRLTVL.

The gene calls are TRBV10-2 and TRBJ2-1; TRBD2 matches 13 bases. Per the germline V gene, CDR1 is WSHSY and CDR2 is SAAADI. J was trimmed by 7 bases and V by 6 bases; bases with no gene match: 3. The CDR3 sequence is 14 residues long. The chain's CDR3 is CASRGTSGANEQFF. The CDR3, as DNA: TGCGCCAGCAGAGGGACTAGCGGGGCTAATGAGCAGTTCTTC.

The chain links TRBV5-1 to TRBJ2-3; 7 nucleotides line up with TRBD1. The CDR3 consists of 17 residues. Germline loops: CDR1 SGHRS, CDR2 YFSETQ. The ends lost 4 bases at V and 0 bases at J; junction bases unmatched: 11. The CDR3 bases are TGCGCCAGCAGCCAGACAAACAGGGGTGGAAGCACAGATACGCAGTATTTT. Protein: CASSQTNRGGSTDTQYF. The full variable domain, completed using reference TRBV5-1 and TRBJ2-3, is KAGVTQTPRYLIKTRGQQVTLSCSPISGHRSVSWYQQTPGQGLQFLFEYFSETQRNKGNFPGRFSGRQFSNSRSEMNVSTLELGDSALYLCASSQTNRGGSTDTQYFGPGTRLTVL.

CDR3 region: CASSQPGTIYGYTF. The CDR3, as DNA: TGTGCCAGCAGCCAACCCGGGACCATCTATGGCTACACCTTC. The chain links TRBV14 to TRBJ1-2, with D perhaps TRBD1 (5 bases). V was clipped by 2 bases and J by 4 bases, with 11 bases between them. CDR1 and CDR2 from the germline V gene are SGHDN and FVKESK. The CDR3 has 14 amino acids.